This T cell receptor (beta chain) was obtained from a study of T cell responses to AZD1222 COVID-19 vaccine. Study findings and constraints: The repertoires were collected only after the peak T cell response.

Per germline, CDR1 MNHEY and CDR2 SVGAGI. This CDR3 spans 12 amino acids. Trimming left V 7 bases short and J 8 bases short, with 12 bases between. Note on this clone: Its target is not known.

Data came from immunoSEQ multiplex PCR; TCRdb stores just in-frame clones and leaves some out. The sample has around 200,000 clones, approximately 92% seen once. The source is an adult who received the MenACWY meningococcal vaccine as a control. The rearrangement uses TRBV6-5 and TRBJ2-1; a weak D match, TRBD2 (7 bases). This sample comprised peripheral blood, obtained 28 days after the second dose of the MenACWY control vaccine. The CDR3 protein is CASKGGGHEQFF. The CDR3 DNA sequence: TGTGCCAGCAAGGGGGGAGGGCATGAGCAGTTCTTC.